This T cell receptor (beta chain) was recovered during a study of CD8+ T cells in alopecia areata. Study-wide results and caveats: Uncertain still, given a single nonresponder, is whether baseline CD8+ expansion links to response.

The CDR3 extends over 16 amino acids. Germline loops: CDR1 LGHNA, CDR2 YNFKEQ. V was pared by 0 bases and J by 3 bases, with 6 bases of the junction left unmatched. RNA, once extracted, was reverse transcribed into cDNA for use as the sequencing template. The repertoire was sequenced with immunoSEQ multiplex PCR; TCRdb's copy has only in-frame clones and lacks some. The sample has over 150,000 clones; roughly 64% are singletons. Treatment denoted: oral pan-JAK inhibitor, 5-10 mg twice daily. As regards this clone: Its target is unknown.

The material was CD4+ T cells sorted from blood, obtained at week 24, from a patient treated with tofacitinib. The clonotype originates from a human donor with alopecia areata. The chain is built from TRBV4-2 and TRBJ2-5, with 8 bases aligning to TRBD2. CDR3 region: CASSQEARGGKETQYF. For the CDR3, the DNA is TGTGCCAGCAGCCAAGAGGCTCGGGGGGGGAAAGAGACCCAGTACTTC.